This TCR beta chain originates from a study of blood T cell repertoires in COVID-19. Study details: The United States, Italy and Spain were the sources of the acute and convalescent COVID-19 samples.

Looked up from germline, CDR1 is SGHTA and CDR2 is FQGTGA. The CDR3 spans 15 residues. Germline trimming cut 5 bases from V and 6 bases from J; bases unmatched to any gene: 11. Ages ranged from roughly 18 to 95 years, with residence in approximately 25 US areas. Donors of Cohort 3 who recovered were those that had two negative PCRs, clearance, or symptom resolution. In the study's own analysis: Quantification of nucleated cells was approximated via reference gene primer amplification. Libraries were prepared by immunoSEQ multiplex PCR; TCRdb keeps only in-frame clonotypes and omits some of them. The V and J calls and the clone size are those of that table, but D and trimming were determined from the DNA. This table holds about 280,000 clones, approximately 81% found once.

The sample was PBMCs or T cells enriched from blood (not recorded which). The V and J genes are TRBV7-3 and TRBJ2-3, with 7 bases lining up with TRBD2. This TCR derives from a woman aged 45-65 years who had recovered from COVID-19. CDR3 amino acids: CASSPTVSGRDTQYF. The CDR3 DNA reads as TGTGCCAGCAGCCCGACGGTTAGCGGGCGCGATACGCAGTATTTT.